The entry below describes one T cell receptor beta chain. No cognate antigen has been identified for it. No much larger clone is present one base from it, and per-base qualities are unavailable. This record comes from a study of blood T cell repertoires in COVID-19 (dated by TCRdb to the early 2020s). Study-wide context: Collaborator samples came from the United States, Italy and Spain and covered acute and convalescent phases of COVID-19. The material from the prospective study consisted of cDNA or gDNA derived from T cells, B-cell-depleted T cells, or PBMCs. Subjects who had been exposed to COVID-19, were actively infected with it, or had recovered from it provided the deeply sampled blood TCRbeta repertoires that made up the dataset. A freely available public database, intended as a resource for researchers studying the immune response to SARS-CoV-2, is where the repertoires were released. The samples were drawn from two sources: the first 160 participants of the ongoing ImmuneRACE study, and 1,000 to 1,500 subjects contributed by 6 global collaborators. A de-identified subject ID, COVID-19 status, age in years and sex were almost always included in the sample metadata. Where available, HLA class I and class II types were obtained from metadata supplied by the sample provider rather than from assay-based typing.

What the study reported, not specific to this receptor: How much clinical and demographic metadata was included differed by source and by participant, and the metadata was provided uncurated.

Each collaborating institution followed its own protocols to collect whole blood in K2EDTA tubes. For TCRbeta analysis, collaborator samples were shipped as frozen whole blood, as isolated PBMCs, or as DNA extracted from either sample type. TCRbeta CDR3 regions were amplified from genomic DNA by means of the immunoSEQ Assay, a bias-controlled multiplex PCR. The original pipeline was this. Nucleated cell counts per sample were estimated from amplification of reference gene primers within the assay. Sequence reads were collapsed and filtered to measure the absolute abundance of every unique TCRbeta CDR3 rearrangement. For each sample, productive Simpson clonality was calculated by taking the square root of Simpson's diversity index across productive rearrangements. TCRdb took this table from immuneACCESS and kept in-frame rearrangements with V and J called. Such tables lack part of the clones; where checked against another copy, unresolved V genes explain under half of the gap, and the rest is unexplained. That table supplies the V and J calls and clone size; D and trimming were determined from the DNA. The sample profile shows roughly 70,000 clones; roughly 87% of them were found once. The top ten constitute approximately 19% of the sample.

CDR1 and CDR2 (LNHDA, SQIVND) derive from the germline V gene (reference sequence). The CDR3 spans 17 residues, from the cysteine through the phenylalanine. The CDR3 DNA has 51 bases and is translated from base 1. V is cut back by 3 bases and J by 6 bases, with 10 bases in the junction unmatched. Recombination joined TRBV19 with TRBJ2-5; 13 bases in the middle match TRBD2. The sequence derives from a woman aged 80 or over with acute or convalescent COVID-19. Sequencing was done on a sample of peripheral blood. The bases read TGTGCCAGTAGTATGGGGACTAGCGGGGTCGGGGGCAAGACCCAGTACTTC. This sequence encodes CASSMGTSGVGGKTQYF.